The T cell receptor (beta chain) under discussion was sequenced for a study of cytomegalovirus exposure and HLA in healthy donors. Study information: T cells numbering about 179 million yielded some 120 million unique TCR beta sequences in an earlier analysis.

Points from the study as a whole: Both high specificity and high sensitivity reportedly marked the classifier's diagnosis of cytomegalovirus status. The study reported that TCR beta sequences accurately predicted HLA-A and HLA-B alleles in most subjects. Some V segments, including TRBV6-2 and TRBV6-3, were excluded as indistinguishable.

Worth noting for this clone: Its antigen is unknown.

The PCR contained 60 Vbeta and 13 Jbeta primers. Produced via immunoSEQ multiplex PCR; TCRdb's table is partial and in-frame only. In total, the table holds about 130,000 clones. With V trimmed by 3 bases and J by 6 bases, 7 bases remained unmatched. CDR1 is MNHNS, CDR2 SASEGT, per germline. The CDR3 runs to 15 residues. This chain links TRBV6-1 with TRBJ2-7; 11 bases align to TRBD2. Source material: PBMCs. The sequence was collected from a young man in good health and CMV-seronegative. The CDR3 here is CASSDRTSGGPEQYF. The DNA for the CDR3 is TGTGCCAGCAGTGATCGTACTAGCGGGGGCCCCGAGCAGTACTTC.